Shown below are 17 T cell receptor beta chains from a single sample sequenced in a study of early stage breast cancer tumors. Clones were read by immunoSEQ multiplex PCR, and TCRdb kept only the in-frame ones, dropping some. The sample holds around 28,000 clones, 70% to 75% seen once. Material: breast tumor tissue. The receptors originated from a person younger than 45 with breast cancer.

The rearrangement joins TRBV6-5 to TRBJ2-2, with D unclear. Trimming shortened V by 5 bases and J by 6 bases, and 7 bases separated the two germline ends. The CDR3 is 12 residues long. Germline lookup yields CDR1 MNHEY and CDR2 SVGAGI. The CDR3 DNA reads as TGTGCCAGCAGTCCCCACGCCGGGGAGCTGTTTTTT. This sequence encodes CASSPHAGELFF.

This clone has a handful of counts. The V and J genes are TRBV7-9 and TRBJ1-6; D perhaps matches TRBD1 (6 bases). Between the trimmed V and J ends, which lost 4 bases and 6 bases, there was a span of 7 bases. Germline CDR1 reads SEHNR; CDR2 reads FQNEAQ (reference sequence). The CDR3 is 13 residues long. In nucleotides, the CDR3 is TGTGCCAGCAGCTGGGACATTAATTCACCCCTCCACTTT. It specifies CASSWDINSPLHF.

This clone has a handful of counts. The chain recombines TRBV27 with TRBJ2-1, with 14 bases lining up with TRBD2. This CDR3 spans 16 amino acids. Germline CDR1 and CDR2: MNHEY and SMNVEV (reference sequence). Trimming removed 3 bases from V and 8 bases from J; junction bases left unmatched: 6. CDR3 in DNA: TGTGCCAGCAGTTTTCGCCGACTAGCGGGAGGGGATGAGCAGTTCTTC. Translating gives CASSFRRLAGGDEQFF.

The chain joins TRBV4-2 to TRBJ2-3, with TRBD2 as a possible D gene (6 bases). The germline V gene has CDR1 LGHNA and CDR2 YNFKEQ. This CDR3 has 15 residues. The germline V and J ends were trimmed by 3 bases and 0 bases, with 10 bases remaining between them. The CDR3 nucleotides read TGTGCCAGCAGCCATCCGAGCGGGAGCACAGATACGCAGTATTTT. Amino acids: CASSHPSGSTDTQYF.

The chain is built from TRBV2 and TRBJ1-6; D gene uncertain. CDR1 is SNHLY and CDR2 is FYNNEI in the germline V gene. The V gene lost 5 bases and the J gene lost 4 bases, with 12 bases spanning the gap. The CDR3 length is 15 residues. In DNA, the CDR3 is TGTGCCAGCAGTCCCGGAGACACATATAATTCACCCCTCCACTTT. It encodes CASSPGDTYNSPLHF.

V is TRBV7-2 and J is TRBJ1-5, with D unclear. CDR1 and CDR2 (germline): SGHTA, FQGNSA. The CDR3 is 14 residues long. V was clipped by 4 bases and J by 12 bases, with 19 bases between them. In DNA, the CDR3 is TGTGCCAGCAGCTCCGGGAGAGCGGTCTCAGACCAGCATTTT. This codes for CASSSGRAVSDQHF.

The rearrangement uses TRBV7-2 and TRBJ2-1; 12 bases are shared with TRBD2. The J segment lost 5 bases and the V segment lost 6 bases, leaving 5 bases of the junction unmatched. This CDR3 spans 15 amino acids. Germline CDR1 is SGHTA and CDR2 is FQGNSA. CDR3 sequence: CASSRTSGKHNEQFF. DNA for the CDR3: TGTGCCAGCAGTCGGACTAGCGGGAAACACAATGAGCAGTTCTTC.

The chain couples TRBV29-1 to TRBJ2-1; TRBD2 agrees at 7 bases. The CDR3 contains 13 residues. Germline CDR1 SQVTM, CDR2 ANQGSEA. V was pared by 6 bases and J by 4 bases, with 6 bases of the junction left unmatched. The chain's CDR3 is CSVGWTSYNEQFF. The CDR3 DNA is TGCAGCGTAGGTTGGACTAGTTACAATGAGCAGTTCTTC.

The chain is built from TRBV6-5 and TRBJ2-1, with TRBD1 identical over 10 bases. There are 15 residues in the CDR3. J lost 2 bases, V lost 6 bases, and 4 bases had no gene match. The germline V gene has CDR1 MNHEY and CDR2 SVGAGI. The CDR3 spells CASRSTGGAYNEQFF. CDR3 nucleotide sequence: TGTGCCAGCAGATCGACAGGGGGCGCCTACAATGAGCAGTTCTTC.

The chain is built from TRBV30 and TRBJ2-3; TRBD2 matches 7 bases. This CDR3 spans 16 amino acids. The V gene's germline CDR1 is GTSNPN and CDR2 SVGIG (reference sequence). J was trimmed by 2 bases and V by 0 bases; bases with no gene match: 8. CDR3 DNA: TGTGCCTGGAGTGTACTAAGCGGGACTTACACAGATACGCAGTATTTT. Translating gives CAWSVLSGTYTDTQYF.

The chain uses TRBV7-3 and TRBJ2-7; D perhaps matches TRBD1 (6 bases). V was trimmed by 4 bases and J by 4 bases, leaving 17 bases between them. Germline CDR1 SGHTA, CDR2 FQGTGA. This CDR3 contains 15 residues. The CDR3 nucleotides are TGTGCCAGCAGCTCCGGACCCGGGACACAGTACGAGCAGTACTTC. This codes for CASSSGPGTQYEQYF.

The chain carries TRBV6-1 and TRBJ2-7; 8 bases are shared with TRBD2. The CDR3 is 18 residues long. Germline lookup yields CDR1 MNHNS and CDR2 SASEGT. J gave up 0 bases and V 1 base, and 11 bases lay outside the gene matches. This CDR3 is CASSEGHTTGTSSYEQYF. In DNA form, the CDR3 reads TGTGCCAGCAGTGAAGGACATACTACGGGGACTAGCTCCTACGAGCAGTACTTC.

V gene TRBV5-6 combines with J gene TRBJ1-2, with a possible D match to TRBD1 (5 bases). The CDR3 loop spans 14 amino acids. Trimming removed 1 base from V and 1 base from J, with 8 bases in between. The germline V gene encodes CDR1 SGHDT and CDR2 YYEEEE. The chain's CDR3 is CASSLIQGNYGYTF. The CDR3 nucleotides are TGTGCCAGCAGCTTGATTCAGGGTAACTATGGCTACACCTTC.

CDR3 sequence: CASSGLGETQYF. As DNA, the CDR3 is TGTGCCAGCTCGGGCTTAGGAGAGACCCAGTACTTC. The rearrangement uses TRBV18 and TRBJ2-5; no definite D call. The CDR3 extends over 12 amino acids. Trimming took 6 bases from V and 4 from J, leaving 9 bases between them. Germline CDR1 and CDR2: KGHSH and LQKENI.

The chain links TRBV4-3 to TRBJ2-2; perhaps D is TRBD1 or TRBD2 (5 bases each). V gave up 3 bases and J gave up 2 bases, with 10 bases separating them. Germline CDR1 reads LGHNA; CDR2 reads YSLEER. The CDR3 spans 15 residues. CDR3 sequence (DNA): TGCGCCAGCAGCCAGACGGGGCTAAACACCGGGGAGCTGTTTTTT. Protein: CASSQTGLNTGELFF.

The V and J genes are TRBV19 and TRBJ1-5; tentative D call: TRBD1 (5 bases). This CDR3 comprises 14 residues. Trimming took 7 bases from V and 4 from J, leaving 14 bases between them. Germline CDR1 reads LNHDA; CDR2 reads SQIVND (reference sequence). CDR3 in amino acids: CASKRQSGNQPQHF. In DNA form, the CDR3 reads TGTGCCAGTAAAAGACAGTCAGGGAATCAGCCCCAGCATTTT. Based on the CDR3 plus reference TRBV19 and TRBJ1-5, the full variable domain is DGGITQSPKYLFRKEGQNVTLSCEQNLNHDAMYWYRQDPGQGLRLIYYSQIVNDFQKGDIAEGYSVSREKKESFPLTVTSAQKNPTAFYLCASKRQSGNQPQHFGDGTRLSIL.

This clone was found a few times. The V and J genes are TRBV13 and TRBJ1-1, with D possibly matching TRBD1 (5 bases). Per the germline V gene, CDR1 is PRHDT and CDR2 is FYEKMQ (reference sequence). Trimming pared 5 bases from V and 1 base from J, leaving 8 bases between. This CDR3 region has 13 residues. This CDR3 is CASSRTGNTEAFF. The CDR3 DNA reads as TGTGCCAGCAGCAGAACAGGGAACACTGAAGCTTTCTTT.